This entry concerns a single T cell receptor (beta chain). What it binds is unknown. Looked up from germline, CDR1 is PRHDT and CDR2 is FYEKMQ (reference sequence). The length of the CDR3 is 14 residues. Trimming left V 0 bases short and J 7 bases short, with 12 bases between. The sample originates from a study of cytomegalovirus exposure and HLA in healthy donors. Findings and limits, study-wide: Analyzed later, association rates of TCRs varied across HLA loci, with DRB1 most and HLA-C fewest. The investigators catalogued 164 TCR beta chains as cytomegalovirus-associated.

The PCR had 60 Vbeta and 13 Jbeta primers. Data came from immunoSEQ multiplex PCR; TCRdb stores just in-frame clones and leaves some out. The sample includes some 130,000 clones, about 80% of them seen just once. The origin of this receptor is a woman between 40 and 55 years old in good health and CMV-seronegative. Sequencing was carried out using PBMCs. The chain is built from TRBV13 and TRBJ1-1, with D possibly being TRBD1 (6 bases). The CDR3 coding sequence is TGTGCCAGCAGCTTAGGGTTCCAGGGGTTTGAAGCTTTCTTT. Residues: CASSLGFQGFEAFF. Full variable domain (outside the CDR3, taken from reference TRBV13 and TRBJ1-1): AAGVIQSPRHLIKEKRETATLKCYPIPRHDTVYWYQQGPGQDPQFLISFYEKMQSDKGSIPDRFSAQQFSDYHSELNMSSLELGDSALYFCASSLGFQGFEAFFGQGTRLTVV.